One T cell receptor (beta chain) is described in this entry. The data originate from a study of T cell clusters in autoimmune cytopenias. The CDR3 sequence is 16 residues long. Looked up from germline, CDR1 is KGHSH and CDR2 is LQKENI. Each sample's input was around 270 ng genomic DNA, 40,000 or so genome equivalents. TRB was amplified by touch-down multiplex PCR, primer pools A and B combined. TCRdb reanalyzed the multiplex PCR reads, giving one entry per CDR3 protein sequence and no DNA. Its listing shows about 11,000 distinct CDR3 sequences. These same records also appear under a second study, on T cell repertoires in aging, cancer and after chemotherapy.

The chain joins TRBV18 to TRBJ2-2; TCRdb's D call, TRBD1, is unchecked because there is no DNA. Input material: peripheral blood. This receptor was taken from a human donor in good health. The CDR3 protein is CASSPSAGWDTGELFF.